Shown below are 7 T cell receptor beta chains from a single sample sequenced in a study of graft-versus-host responses after intestinal transplantation. Intraepithelial and lamina propria lymphocytes were freed from processed graft tissue. Some clones are missing from TCRdb's copy, which holds only in-frame ones; the method was immunoSEQ multiplex PCR. The repertoire holds 35,000 to 40,000 clones, around 90% seen once, with about a sixth in the top ten. Sequencing used ileum tissue, obtained around 190 days after intestinal transplant. The source of these receptors is a human patient who received an intestinal transplant, so some T cells may come from the graft donor.

The chain combines TRBV7-6 with TRBJ2-7; perhaps TRBD2 as D (6 bases). The CDR3 consists of 15 residues. Trimming removed 0 bases from V and 3 bases from J, with 12 bases in between. Germline loops: CDR1 SGHVS, CDR2 FNYEAQ. The CDR3 region has the DNA TGTGCCAGCAGCTTAGCGGAGGGGCAGGGCTACGAGCAGTACTTC. Translating gives CASSLAEGQGYEQYF.

V usage is TRBV10-3 and J usage is TRBJ2-5; perhaps TRBD2 as D (5 bases). The germline V and J ends were trimmed by 9 bases and 4 bases, with 15 bases remaining between them. The CDR3 is 13 amino acids. Germline-derived CDR1 and CDR2 are ENHRY and SYGVKD. CDR3 residues: CAITLGLGETQYF. CDR3 in DNA: TGTGCCATTACTTTAGGACTCGGAGAGACCCAGTACTTC.

This clone was seen just once. The V gene is TRBV5-4, the J gene TRBJ2-7, with 9 bases aligning to TRBD1. Germline-derived CDR1 and CDR2 are SGHNT and YYREEE (reference sequence). The CDR3 is 15 residues long. V lost 3 bases to trimming and J lost 6 bases; unmatched junction nucleotides: 10. The CDR3 bases are TGTGCCAGCAGCTCGCGGACAGGGGCCACCTCCGAGCAGTACTTC. This sequence encodes CASSSRTGATSEQYF.

This chain uses TRBV11-2 with TRBJ2-5, with TRBD2 as a possible D gene (5 bases). V dropped 5 bases and J dropped 3 bases, with 16 bases sitting between them. The germline V gene has CDR1 SGHAT and CDR2 FQNNGV. CDR3 size: 15 residues. CDR3 in amino acids: CASSLNTGTEETQYF. CDR3 DNA sequence: TGTGCCAGCAGCCTTAATACGGGAACCGAAGAGACCCAGTACTTC.

This clone turned up a few times. The CDR3 is CASSSLGTANYGYTF. In DNA, the CDR3 is TGTGCCAGCAGTTCCCTTGGGACAGCTAACTATGGCTACACCTTC. The chain uses TRBV6-5 and TRBJ1-2; 7 bases are shared with TRBD1. The V gene's germline CDR1 is MNHEY and CDR2 SVGAGI. The V and J ends lost 4 bases and 0 bases, in that order; junction bases with no gene match: 5. This CDR3 is 15 amino acids long.

The rearrangement uses TRBV5-1 and TRBJ2-7; weak D call: TRBD1 (5 bases). V lost 4 bases and J lost 6, with 14 bases in between. Per the germline V gene, CDR1 is SGHRS and CDR2 is YFSETQ. This CDR3 contains 13 residues. The CDR3 DNA follows: TGCGCCAGCAGCCTCGTGACAGAAACCGAGCAGTACTTC. It specifies CASSLVTETEQYF.

The CDR3 loop is CASSLQGSQPQHF. CDR3 DNA: TGCGCCAGCAGCTTGCAGGGGTCCCAGCCCCAGCATTTT. V usage is TRBV5-1 and J usage is TRBJ1-5; tentatively, D is TRBD1 (6 bases). This CDR3 is built from 13 residues. The ends were cut back, 1 base at V and 7 bases at J, with 9 bases in the middle. Looked up from germline, CDR1 is SGHRS and CDR2 is YFSETQ. Full variable domain (remainder filled in from reference TRBV5-1 and TRBJ1-5): KAGVTQTPRYLIKTRGQQVTLSCSPISGHRSVSWYQQTPGQGLQFLFEYFSETQRNKGNFPGRFSGRQFSNSRSEMNVSTLELGDSALYLCASSLQGSQPQHFGDGTRLSIL.